The present TCR beta chain was sequenced within a study of control samples from healthy donors and cancer patients (dated by TCRdb to the early 2020s). As concerns this clone: The specificity of this receptor is unknown. Within one base of it there is no much larger clone, and no base qualities were kept.

Library preparation was by the immunoSEQ multiplex PCR assay. TCRdb's version of the immuneACCESS table is confined to in-frame rearrangements and falls short of the full clone set. An unresolved V gene accounts for under half of the shortfall where checked; the remainder is of unknown origin. Recorded for this sample are about 120,000 clones; about 89% of them occurred a single time. 2.9% of the sample rests with the top ten. Cut back by 5 bases and 1 base, the V and J ends lie 14 bases apart. The CDR3 starts with the cysteine, ends with the phenylalanine, and has 15 residues. CDR3 DNA only is kept here, 45 bases in frame from base 1. CDR1 and CDR2 were assigned from the germline V gene (reference sequence) as MNHNY and SVGAGI.

The rearranged chain carries TRBV6-6 and TRBJ1-1; tentative D gene TRBD1, with 6 bases matching. This TCR came from a man between 60 and 75 years old in good health. The sequenced material came from blood. CDR3 region: CASSVGWGANTEAFF. The bases are TGTGCCAGCAGTGTCGGGTGGGGGGCGAACACTGAAGCTTTCTTT.